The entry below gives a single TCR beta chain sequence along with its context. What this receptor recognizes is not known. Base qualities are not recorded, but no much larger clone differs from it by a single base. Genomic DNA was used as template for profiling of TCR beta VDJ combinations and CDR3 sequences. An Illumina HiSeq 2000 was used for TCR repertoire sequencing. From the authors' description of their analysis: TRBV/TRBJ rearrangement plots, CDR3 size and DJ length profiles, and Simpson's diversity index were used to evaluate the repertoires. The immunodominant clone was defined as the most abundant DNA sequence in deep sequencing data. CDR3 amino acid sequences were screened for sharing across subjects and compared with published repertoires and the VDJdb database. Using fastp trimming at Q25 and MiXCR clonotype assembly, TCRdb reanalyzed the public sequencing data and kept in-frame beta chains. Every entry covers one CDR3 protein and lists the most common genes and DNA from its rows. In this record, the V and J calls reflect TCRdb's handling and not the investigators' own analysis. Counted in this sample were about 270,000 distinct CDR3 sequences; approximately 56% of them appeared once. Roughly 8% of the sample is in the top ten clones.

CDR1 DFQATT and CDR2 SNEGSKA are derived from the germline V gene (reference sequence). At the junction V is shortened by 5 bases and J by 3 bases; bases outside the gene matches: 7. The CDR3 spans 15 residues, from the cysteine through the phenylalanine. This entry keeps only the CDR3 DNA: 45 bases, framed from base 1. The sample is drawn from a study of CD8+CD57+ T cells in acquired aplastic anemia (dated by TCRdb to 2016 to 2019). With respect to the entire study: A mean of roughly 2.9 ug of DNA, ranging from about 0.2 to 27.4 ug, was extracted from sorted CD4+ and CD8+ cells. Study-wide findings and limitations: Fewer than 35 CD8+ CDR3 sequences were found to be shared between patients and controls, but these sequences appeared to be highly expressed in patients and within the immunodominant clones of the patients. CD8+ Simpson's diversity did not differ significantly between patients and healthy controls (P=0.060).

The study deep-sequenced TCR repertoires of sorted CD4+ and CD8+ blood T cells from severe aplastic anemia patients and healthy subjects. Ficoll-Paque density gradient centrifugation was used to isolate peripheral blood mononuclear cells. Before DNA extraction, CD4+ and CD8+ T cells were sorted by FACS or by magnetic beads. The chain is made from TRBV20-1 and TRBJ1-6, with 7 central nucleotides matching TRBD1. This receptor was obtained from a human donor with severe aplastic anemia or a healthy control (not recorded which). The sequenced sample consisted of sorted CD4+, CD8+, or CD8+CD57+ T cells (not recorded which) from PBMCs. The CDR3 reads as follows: CSAPDRRIYNSPLHF. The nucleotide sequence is TGCAGTGCTCCGGACAGGAGAATCTATAATTCACCCCTCCACTTT.